Below, 31 T cell receptor beta chains from the same sample are listed, as sequenced in a study of identifying expanded T cells in peripheral blood. Some clones are missing from TCRdb's copy, which holds only in-frame ones; the method was immunoSEQ multiplex PCR. The table has about 50,000 clones, under 85% seen once; the top ten hold approximately 17%. Source material: blood. All receptors derive from a person aged 18-70 years in good health.

The chain is built from TRBV4-3 and TRBJ2-1, with 9 bases fitting TRBD2. Germline V gene lookup returns CDR1 LGHNA and CDR2 YSLEER. V shed 1 base, J shed 0 bases, and the junction held 4 bases outside the gene matches. The CDR3 is made up of 17 amino acids. Here the CDR3 reads CASSQGTSGRSYNEQFF. The CDR3 DNA reads as TGCGCCAGCAGCCAAGGAACTAGCGGGCGCTCCTACAATGAGCAGTTCTTC.

CDR3 loop: CASSLDWNTEAFF. CDR3 sequence (DNA): TGTGCCAGCAGCTTGGACTGGAACACTGAAGCTTTCTTT. The rearrangement joins TRBV5-5 to TRBJ1-1; D gene ambiguous. Germline CDR1 SGHKS, CDR2 YYEKEE (reference sequence). V dropped 0 bases and J dropped 1 base, with 4 bases sitting between them. This CDR3 has 13 amino acids.

V gene TRBV6-5 combines with J gene TRBJ1-5, with TRBD1 identical over 7 bases. Germline V gives CDR1 MNHEY, CDR2 SVGAGI. The V segment lost 6 bases and the J segment 9 bases; nucleotides outside the gene matches: 11. CDR3 length: 14 residues. The CDR3 DNA sequence: TGTGCCAGCAGCATAACAGGGGACGGAGGGCCCCAGCATTTT. This gives the protein CASSITGDGGPQHF.

This chain connects TRBV9 to TRBJ1-4; 8 bases match TRBD1. V was pared by 4 bases and J by 4 bases, with 6 bases of the junction left unmatched. The germline V gene encodes CDR1 SGDLS and CDR2 YYNGEE. The CDR3 loop spans 15 amino acids. Written as DNA, the CDR3 is TGTGCCAGCAGCTCCCGCGGACAGGGTAATGAAAAACTGTTTTTT. Translation gives CASSSRGQGNEKLFF. Full variable domain (missing parts from reference TRBV9 and TRBJ1-4): DSGVTQTPKHLITATGQRVTLRCSPRSGDLSVYWYQQSLDQGLQFLIQYYNGEERAKGNILERFSAQQFPDLHSELNLSSLELGDSALYFCASSSRGQGNEKLFFGSGTQLSVL.

The DNA of the CDR3 is TGTGCCAGCAGCTTAGTTAGCGGGCCCACAGATACGCAGTATTTT. Translating gives CASSLVSGPTDTQYF. This sequence joins TRBV7-2 and TRBJ2-3, with 7 bases matching TRBD2. The CDR3 loop spans 15 amino acids. The germline gives CDR1 SGHTA, CDR2 FQGNSA. V shed 1 base, J shed 2 bases, and the junction held 3 bases outside the gene matches.

This clone showed up many times. J is TRBJ1-4 and V is TRBV28; 10 bases agree with TRBD1. The CDR3 sequence is 13 residues long. V was clipped by 5 bases and J by 8 bases; unmatched bases: 2. CDR1 is MDHEN and CDR2 is SYDVKM in the germline V gene. CDR3 bases: TGTGCCAGCAGTAGACAGGGGGCCGAAAAACTGTTTTTT. It yields the protein CASSRQGAEKLFF.

V usage is TRBV6-5 and J usage is TRBJ2-1; no clear D. The ends were cut back, 0 bases at V and 14 bases at J, with 14 bases in the middle. CDR1 and CDR2 (germline): MNHEY, SVGAGI. The CDR3 runs 13 residues. The CDR3: CASSYSGRNGEFF. The CDR3 nucleotides read TGTGCCAGCAGTTACTCGGGCCGAAATGGGGAGTTCTTC.

V gene TRBV6-5 combines with J gene TRBJ1-2, with D possibly TRBD1 on 5 matching bases. From germline, CDR1 is MNHEY and CDR2 SVGAGI. The CDR3 covers 11 residues. Trimming stripped 5 bases from V and 11 bases from J, with 12 bases between. In DNA, the CDR3 is TGTGCCAGCAGTAGAGGGGAGCAGTACACCTTC. Amino acid sequence: CASSRGEQYTF.

The V gene is TRBV19, the J gene TRBJ1-5, with D unresolved. V was shortened by 7 bases and J by 7 bases, with 14 bases between the two germline ends. The CDR3 totals 13 residues. From germline, CDR1 is LNHDA and CDR2 SQIVND (reference sequence). The CDR3 nucleotides read TGTGCCAGTAATGGGGTGGAAGGCCAGCCCCAGCATTTT. This sequence encodes CASNGVEGQPQHF.

CDR3: CASSLRIHSNQPQHF. In DNA form, the CDR3 reads TGCGCCAGCAGCTTGCGCATTCATAGCAATCAGCCCCAGCATTTT. V gene TRBV5-1 combines with J gene TRBJ1-5; D call uncertain. CDR1 is SGHRS and CDR2 is YFSETQ in the germline V gene. This CDR3 is 15 amino acids long. The V gene lost 1 base and the J gene lost 0 bases, with 8 bases spanning the gap.

V usage is TRBV5-1 and J usage is TRBJ1-1; 10 bases map to TRBD1. The CDR3 covers 15 residues. V lost 0 bases, J lost 5 bases, and 4 bases stayed unmatched. CDR1 is SGHRS and CDR2 is YFSETQ in the germline V gene. The CDR3 DNA sequence: TGCGCCAGCAGCTTGGCGGGACAGGGGTGGACTGAAGCTTTCTTT. Its translation: CASSLAGQGWTEAFF.

This chain connects TRBV7-2 to TRBJ2-5, with a possible D match to TRBD2 (6 bases). This CDR3 is 14 amino acids long. Germline V gene lookup returns CDR1 SGHTA and CDR2 FQGNSA. V was clipped by 0 bases and J by 3 bases, with 8 bases between them. The CDR3 here is CASSLAGRKETQYF. CDR3 nucleotide sequence: TGTGCCAGCAGCTTAGCCGGGAGAAAAGAGACCCAGTACTTC.

This clone was picked up one time. The V call is TRBV19, the J call TRBJ2-3; D call uncertain. V dropped 5 bases and J dropped 0 bases, with 12 bases sitting between them. This CDR3 has 15 amino acids. The germline V gene has CDR1 LNHDA and CDR2 SQIVND (reference sequence). CDR3 bases: TGTGCCAGTAGTTCAGCACATACTAGCACAGATACGCAGTATTTT. Its translation: CASSSAHTSTDTQYF.

The chain joins TRBV19 to TRBJ2-2; 10 positions agree with TRBD1. Trimming cost V 6 bases and J 5 bases; bases outside gene matches: 3. From germline, CDR1 is LNHDA and CDR2 SQIVND (reference sequence). The CDR3 contains 14 residues. The CDR3 nucleotides are TGTGCCAGTAGGGGACAGGGGTTGACCGGGGAGCTGTTTTTT. It encodes CASRGQGLTGELFF. The complete variable domain, with remaining parts taken from reference TRBV19 and TRBJ2-2, reads DGGITQSPKYLFRKEGQNVTLSCEQNLNHDAMYWYRQDPGQGLRLIYYSQIVNDFQKGDIAEGYSVSREKKESFPLTVTSAQKNPTAFYLCASRGQGLTGELFFGEGSRLTVL.

This rearrangement joins TRBV2 to TRBJ1-2; 8 nucleotides agree with TRBD1. Trimming took 9 bases from V and 8 from J; bases not matched to a gene: 11. CDR3 size: 13 residues. Germline values: CDR1 SNHLY, CDR2 FYNNEI. The chain's CDR3 is CARGDQGAVGYTF. CDR3 DNA sequence: TGTGCCAGAGGGGACCAGGGGGCGGTGGGCTACACCTTC.

The chain combines TRBV5-8 with TRBJ1-2, with 9 bases fitting TRBD1. Germline loops: CDR1 SGHTS, CDR2 YDEGEE. Trimming removed 4 bases from V and 4 bases from J; junction bases left unmatched: 8. The CDR3 has 15 residues. CDR3 residues: CASSPHRGLSYGYTF. CDR3 DNA sequence: TGTGCCAGCAGCCCCCACAGGGGGCTCAGCTATGGCTACACCTTC.

This rearrangement joins TRBV12-5 to TRBJ2-1; D may be TRBD1 or TRBD2 (6 bases each). V was pared by 5 bases and J by 0 bases, with 17 bases between. This CDR3 has 17 residues. CDR1 LGHNT and CDR2 FRNRAP come from the germline V gene. This CDR3 is CASGNQNGGDSYNEQFF. CDR3 nucleotide sequence: TGTGCTAGTGGTAACCAAAACGGGGGCGACTCCTACAATGAGCAGTTCTTC.

In this sample, this clone turned up a few times. The chain couples TRBV5-8 to TRBJ1-1; tentatively, D is TRBD1 (6 bases). V lost 2 bases to trimming and J lost 2 bases, with 13 bases between them. There are 15 residues in the CDR3. Germline V gives CDR1 SGHTS, CDR2 YDEGEE. Here the CDR3 DNA reads TGTGCCAGCAGCTTAGGGGGACACCGCAACACTGAAGCTTTCTTT. This sequence encodes CASSLGGHRNTEAFF.

The V gene is TRBV30, the J gene TRBJ2-1, with D tentatively TRBD1 (5 bases). The CDR3 length is 12 residues. The V and J ends lost 2 bases and 9 bases respectively, with 11 bases between them. Looked up from germline, CDR1 is GTSNPN and CDR2 is SVGIG (reference sequence). CDR3 residues: CAWSPDQGEQFF. The CDR3 DNA reads TGTGCCTGGAGTCCAGACCAGGGTGAGCAGTTCTTC.

The chain employs TRBV19 and TRBJ1-5, with a tentative D call TRBD1 (5 bases). The CDR3 runs 13 residues. Germline-derived CDR1 and CDR2 are LNHDA and SQIVND (reference sequence). V lost 9 bases and J lost 3, with 12 bases in between. Written as DNA, the CDR3 is TGTGCCAGGAGACGGGACTCCAATCAGCCCCAGCATTTT. The encoded protein is CARRRDSNQPQHF. The full variable domain, rest sourced from reference TRBV19 and TRBJ1-5, is DGGITQSPKYLFRKEGQNVTLSCEQNLNHDAMYWYRQDPGQGLRLIYYSQIVNDFQKGDIAEGYSVSREKKESFPLTVTSAQKNPTAFYLCARRRDSNQPQHFGDGTRLSIL.

In its sample, this clone was seen a few times. The V call is TRBV6-5, the J call TRBJ1-1, with 7 bases fitting TRBD1. The CDR3 runs 14 residues. V lost 2 bases to trimming and J lost 5 bases; unmatched junction nucleotides: 5. Germline V gene sequence: CDR1 MNHEY, CDR2 SVGAGI. This CDR3 is CASSYPGGGTEAFF. DNA of the CDR3: TGTGCCAGCAGTTACCCAGGGGGAGGTACTGAAGCTTTCTTT.

The J gene is TRBJ2-3, the V gene TRBV2, with TRBD1 as a possible D gene (6 bases). Germline-derived CDR1 and CDR2 are SNHLY and FYNNEI. With 4 bases removed from V and 1 base from J, the gap between germline ends came to 12 bases. The CDR3 extends over 15 amino acids. The CDR3 is CASSVQGLRTDTQYF. CDR3 bases: TGTGCCAGCAGTGTCCAGGGGTTACGCACAGATACGCAGTATTTT.

V is TRBV7-9 and J is TRBJ2-5; tentatively, D is TRBD2 (7 bases). This CDR3 has 16 amino acids. The germline V gene has CDR1 SEHNR and CDR2 FQNEAQ (reference sequence). Trimming took off 5 bases at V and 4 bases at J, with 20 bases between the two ends. The CDR3 region is CASSPTGQGGRETQYF. The CDR3 DNA is TGTGCCAGCAGCCCAACAGGGCAGGGAGGGCGAGAGACCCAGTACTTC.

This chain connects TRBV4-3 to TRBJ2-1; D may be TRBD2 (6 bases). Trimming cost V 4 bases and J 2 bases, with 15 bases left between them. The CDR3 runs 16 residues. Germline V CDR1 and CDR2: LGHNA, YSLEER. This chain's CDR3 is CASSPSRGGTYNEQFF. The CDR3 nucleotides are TGCGCCAGCAGCCCGAGCAGAGGCGGGACCTACAATGAGCAGTTCTTC.

The sample holds a few counts of this clone. This chain connects TRBV6-1 to TRBJ2-5; TRBD2 aligns across 10 bases. The CDR3 has 14 residues. V lost 5 bases, J lost 1 base, and 1 base stayed unmatched. The germline gives CDR1 MNHNS, CDR2 SASEGT. CDR3 sequence reads: CASSLAGGQETQYF. CDR3 DNA: TGTGCCAGCAGTTTAGCGGGGGGCCAAGAGACCCAGTACTTC.

This clone was detected a few times. The rearrangement links TRBV6-6 to TRBJ1-4; 8 bases are shared with TRBD1. The germline gives CDR1 MNHNY, CDR2 SVGAGI (reference sequence). CDR3 length: 14 residues. V shed 4 bases and J 8 bases; nucleotides not matched to a gene: 6. The DNA for the CDR3 is TGTGCCAGCAGTTTCCAGGGGGCACGGGAAAAACTGTTTTTT. Translating gives CASSFQGAREKLFF.

The table lists this clone with a few counts. This rearrangement joins TRBV9 to TRBJ2-3; the match to TRBD2 covers 8 bases. V lost 4 bases to trimming and J lost 0 bases; unmatched junction nucleotides: 7. In germline, CDR1 is SGDLS, CDR2 YYNGEE. This CDR3 is 16 amino acids long. In DNA form, the CDR3 reads TGTGCCAGCAGCTCAAACACGGGGGGGAGCACAGATACGCAGTATTTT. It is translated as CASSSNTGGSTDTQYF.

The chain couples TRBV5-1 to TRBJ2-1, with D unclear. The germline V and J ends were trimmed by 2 bases and 5 bases, with 8 bases remaining between them. CDR1 and CDR2 (germline): SGHRS, YFSETQ. CDR3 length: 13 residues. For the CDR3, the DNA is TGCGCCAGCAGCTTAGGCAGGAACAATGAGCAGTTCTTC. It encodes CASSLGRNNEQFF.

This chain connects TRBV2 to TRBJ2-1, with 12 bases fitting TRBD2. The ends lost 6 bases at V and 8 bases at J; junction bases unmatched: 8. This CDR3 contains 15 residues. CDR1 and CDR2 from the germline V gene are SNHLY and FYNNEI. Here the CDR3 reads CASRPGLAGNYEQFF. CDR3 coding DNA: TGTGCCAGCAGGCCTGGACTAGCGGGAAATTATGAGCAGTTCTTC.

V usage is TRBV25-1 and J usage is TRBJ2-7; D tentatively fits TRBD1 or TRBD2 (5 bases each). With 4 bases removed from V and 3 bases from J, the gap between germline ends came to 13 bases. CDR3 length: 14 amino acids. Germline V gene sequence: CDR1 MGHDK, CDR2 SYGVNS. CDR3 DNA sequence: TGTGCCAGCAGTGGTGTCGGGGCCCTCTACGAGCAGTACTTC. Translated: CASSGVGALYEQYF.

This clone was seen only once. This sequence joins TRBV27 and TRBJ2-1; 8 bases align to TRBD2. This CDR3 comprises 17 residues. Germline-derived CDR1 and CDR2 are MNHEY and SMNVEV (reference sequence). V shed 3 bases and J 2 bases; nucleotides not matched to a gene: 9. The CDR3 spells CASSFGTGRDPYNEQFF. CDR3 DNA sequence: TGTGCCAGCAGTTTTGGCACCGGGAGGGACCCCTACAATGAGCAGTTCTTC.